A selection of T cell receptor beta chains follows, all from one sample in a study of shared clonotypes between healthy human individuals. The assay was immunoSEQ multiplex PCR, and TCRdb's table has in-frame clones only and misses some. The data show around 1.6 million clones, approximately 98% seen once. Sample: naive CD4+ T cells sorted from blood. The origin of the receptors is a man in his thirties or forties in good health. CDR3s include the opening cysteine and the closing phenylalanine or tryptophan. D genes are given only for firm matches. Rows may omit the clone size; those that give it use once, few, many or a size class.

D: NA
V: TRBV2
J: TRBJ2-3
size: once
DNA: TGTGCCAGCAATCCGCAGTATTTT
CDR3: CASNPQYF

D: NA
V: TRBV28
J: TRBJ1-1
size: NA
DNA: TGTGCCAGCAGTTACTCAGGTACTGAAGCTTTCTTT
CDR3: CASSYSGTEAFF

D: TRBD2
V: TRBV28
J: TRBJ2-3
size: NA
DNA: TGTGCCAGCAGACCACCGGGACTATTTCCCCAATCTTTAGATACGCAGTATTTT
CDR3: CASRPPGLFPQSLDTQYF

D: NA
V: TRBV11-2
J: TRBJ1-2
size: NA
DNA: TGTGCCAGCAGCTTAGAGCGGCATTTAGTAGCTGGCTACACCTTC
CDR3: CASSLERHLVAGYTF

D: NA
V: TRBV10-3
J: TRBJ2-7
size: NA
DNA: TGTGCCATCAGTGGTGGCACCGGAGGGGAGCAGTACTTC
CDR3: CAISGGTGGEQYF

D: NA
V: TRBV5-1
J: TRBJ2-5
size: NA
DNA: TGCGCCAGCAGCTTGGCGATGCAAGAGACCCAGTACTTC
CDR3: CASSLAMQETQYF

D: TRBD2
V: TRBV5-4
J: TRBJ2-7
size: NA
DNA: TGTGCCAGCAGCTTGCCTAGCGGGAGGAGCGAGCAGTACTTC
CDR3: CASSLPSGRSEQYF

D: NA
V: TRBV10-3
J: TRBJ2-7
size: NA
DNA: TGTGCCATCAGCCTCCAAAGTACCTACGAGCAGTACTTC
CDR3: CAISLQSTYEQYF

D: TRBD2
V: TRBV5-1
J: TRBJ2-3
size: NA
DNA: TGCGCCAGCAGCTTGACTAGCGGGGGCACAGATACGCAGTATTTT
CDR3: CASSLTSGGTDTQYF

D: NA
V: TRBV10-3
J: TRBJ2-7
size: NA
DNA: TGTGCCATCCGCGGAAGGCAGGGGACAGCGGGAGAGATCCACGAGCAGTACTTC
CDR3: CAIRGRQGTAGEIHEQYF

D: TRBD2
V: TRBV5-4
J: TRBJ2-1
size: NA
DNA: TGTGCCAGCAGAGGAGCGGGGGTATACAATGAGCAGTTCTTC
CDR3: CASRGAGVYNEQFF

D: NA
V: TRBV11-2
J: TRBJ2-3
size: NA
DNA: TGTGCCAGCAGCCTCCTAAATAGTAATACGCAGTATTTT
CDR3: CASSLLNSNTQYF

D: TRBD1
V: TRBV10-3
J: TRBJ1-2
size: NA
DNA: TGTGCCATCAGTGAGTCGATTGGGTCTAAGGGGGCCTATGGCTACACCTTC
CDR3: CAISESIGSKGAYGYTF

D: TRBD1
V: TRBV28
J: TRBJ1-2
size: NA
DNA: TGTGCCAGCAGCACTGCGTGGACAGGGACGGTCTATGGCTACACCTTC
CDR3: CASSTAWTGTVYGYTF

D: NA
V: TRBV28
J: TRBJ2-7
size: NA
DNA: TGTGCCAGCAGTTTCCAGGGTAACGAGCAGTACTTC
CDR3: CASSFQGNEQYF

D: NA
V: TRBV29-1
J: TRBJ2-3
size: NA
DNA: TGCAGCGTTGAAGTCGCGGGAACAGATACGCAGTATTTT
CDR3: CSVEVAGTDTQYF

D: TRBD2
V: TRBV18
J: TRBJ2-3
size: NA
DNA: TGTGCCAGCTCTAGAGCGGGAGGAAGCACAGATACGCAGTATTTT
CDR3: CASSRAGGSTDTQYF

D: NA
V: TRBV29-1
J: TRBJ1-3
size: once
DNA: TGCAGCGTTGAGAGTCAGGGAGGAAACACCATATATTTT
CDR3: CSVESQGGNTIYF

D: NA
V: TRBV21-1
J: TRBJ2-1
size: once
DNA: TGTGCCAGCAGCAAAGGACAGTCCCAAAACTACAATGAGCAGTTCTTC
CDR3: CASSKGQSQNYNEQFF

D: NA
V: TRBV7-9
J: TRBJ2-2
size: once
DNA: TGTGCCAGTAGCTTGCAGGGGAACACCGGGGAGCTGTTTTTT
CDR3: CASSLQGNTGELFF

D: NA
V: TRBV15
J: TRBJ2-1
size: NA
DNA: TGTGCCACCAGCACTGACTGGGGTGCCCACTCCTACAATGAGCAGTTCTTC
CDR3: CATSTDWGAHSYNEQFF

D: TRBD2
V: TRBV6-6
J: TRBJ2-1
size: NA
DNA: TGTGCCAGCAGTCGGACTAGCGGGGAGGAATTAAATGAGCAGTTCTTC
CDR3: CASSRTSGEELNEQFF

D: NA
V: TRBV27
J: TRBJ1-1
size: NA
DNA: TGTGCCAGCAGTCCGCTTGGGGCACCCCGGAACACTGAAGCTTTCTTT
CDR3: CASSPLGAPRNTEAFF

D: NA
V: TRBV11-2
J: TRBJ2-7
size: NA
DNA: TGTGCCAGCAGCTTAGAACTGGAGACAGAGCAGTACTTC
CDR3: CASSLELETEQYF

D: NA
V: TRBV30
J: TRBJ2-2
size: NA
DNA: TGTGCCTGGAGCCCATCCCCTAACACCGGGGAGCTGTTTTTT
CDR3: CAWSPSPNTGELFF

D: NA
V: TRBV20-1
J: TRBJ2-1
size: NA
DNA: TGCAGTGCTAGTTTAGGTGAGCAGTTCTTC
CDR3: CSASLGEQFF

D: NA
V: TRBV30
J: TRBJ2-5
size: NA
DNA: TGTGCCTGGAATCGCCAGGAGACCCAGTACTTC
CDR3: CAWNRQETQYF

D: NA
V: TRBV12-2
J: TRBJ2-1
size: NA
DNA: TGTGCAAGTCGCGCCCGGGACAGGGTGTTTGTCAATGAGCAGTTCTTC
CDR3: CASRARDRVFVNEQFF

D: NA
V: TRBV29-1
J: TRBJ2-4
size: NA
DNA: TGCAGCGTTGTCGTAGGCAAAAACATTCAGTACTTC
CDR3: CSVVVGKNIQYF

D: NA
V: TRBV5-6
J: TRBJ2-3
size: once
DNA: TGTGCCAGCAGCCAACCGGGGGCCAACACAGATACGCAGTATTTT
CDR3: CASSQPGANTDTQYF

D: NA
V: TRBV19
J: TRBJ1-3
size: NA
DNA: TGTGCCAGTAGTATAGGAGCCAACACCATATATTTT
CDR3: CASSIGANTIYF

D: TRBD2
V: TRBV4-1
J: TRBJ2-3
size: NA
DNA: TGCGCCAGCAGCCTCCAGCTTAGACTAGCGGGTGACTCTAGCACAGATACGCAGTATTTT
CDR3: CASSLQLRLAGDSSTDTQYF

D: TRBD1
V: TRBV18
J: TRBJ2-3
size: once
DNA: TGTGCCAGCTCAACCGGACAGGGGGCCACAGATACGCAGTATTTT
CDR3: CASSTGQGATDTQYF

D: NA
V: TRBV6-1
J: TRBJ2-7
size: NA
DNA: TGTGCCAGCAGTGTACAGGTGTCAGGCGAGCAGTACTTC
CDR3: CASSVQVSGEQYF

D: TRBD1
V: TRBV19
J: TRBJ1-1
size: NA
DNA: TGTGCCACCCTAGACAGGGGAGCTAAGAACACTGAAGCTTTCTTT
CDR3: CATLDRGAKNTEAFF

D: NA
V: TRBV7-8
J: TRBJ1-5
size: NA
DNA: TGTGCCAGCAGCTCTAGAATGGGTCAGCCCCAGCATTTT
CDR3: CASSSRMGQPQHF

D: NA
V: TRBV2
J: TRBJ2-2
size: once
DNA: TGTGCCAGCACGGCGGAAATGGGCGGGGAGCTGTTTTTT
CDR3: CASTAEMGGELFF

D: NA
V: TRBV19
J: TRBJ1-1
size: NA
DNA: TGTGCCAGTAGTATAGTCACGAACACTGAAGCTTTCTTT
CDR3: CASSIVTNTEAFF

D: NA
V: TRBV9
J: TRBJ1-5
size: NA
DNA: TGTGCCAGCAGCGTAGGTAGCAATCAGCCCCAGCATTTT
CDR3: CASSVGSNQPQHF

D: NA
V: TRBV7-9
J: TRBJ1-1
size: NA
DNA: TGTGCCAGCAGCTTTCGGGTAGAGCTTAGTCTGGGCACTGAAGCTTTCTTT
CDR3: CASSFRVELSLGTEAFF

D: NA
V: TRBV25-1
J: TRBJ2-1
size: NA
DNA: TGTGCCAGCAAAAATTTTGGATTTGACCACAATGAGCAGTTCTTC
CDR3: CASKNFGFDHNEQFF

D: TRBD2
V: TRBV7-2
J: TRBJ2-3
size: NA
DNA: TGTGCCAGCAGCCCAGTAGCGGGGGCCACAGATACGCAGTATTTT
CDR3: CASSPVAGATDTQYF

D: NA
V: TRBV5-1
J: TRBJ2-3
size: NA
DNA: TGCGCCAGCAGCTTGGCCTCCGACACAGATACGCAGTATTTT
CDR3: CASSLASDTDTQYF

D: NA
V: TRBV19
J: TRBJ1-1
size: NA
DNA: TGTGCCAGTAGTATAGACCCGAGGGGGAGGACTGAAGCTTTCTTT
CDR3: CASSIDPRGRTEAFF

D: NA
V: TRBV27
J: TRBJ2-7
size: NA
DNA: TGTGCCAGCAGTTGGCCCCGGGCGATTGAGGGGCAGTACTTC
CDR3: CASSWPRAIEGQYF